The entry below describes one TCR beta chain. Antigen specificity is unknown. The sample belongs to a study of human T cells and chemical hapten exposure. Study background: Small pooled library volume differences chiefly drove per-sample TCR yield variation.

Study conclusions and caveats: Among TCRs, those above 1 in 1000 frequency were unaffected by DPC sensitization. The study found that PT1 expanded TCR counts correlated positively with patch test score.

Trimming removed 4 bases from V and 2 bases from J, with 20 bases in between. Looked up from germline, CDR1 is SQVTM and CDR2 is ANQGSEA. The CDR3 spans 16 residues. The time point here: pre-sensitization, week 0. Treatment reported: therapeutic diphenylcyclopropenone sensitization with weekly scalp DPC. During construction of the library, unique molecular identifiers were attached to individual cDNA molecules for quantitative, reproducible TCR counting. MiXCR was run by TCRdb on the RACE reads, yielding one entry per CDR3 protein. The table lists more than 150,000 distinct CDR3 sequences, 25% to 35% of them singletons, with roughly 3% in the top ten.

The starting material was whole blood, obtained in connection with sensitization to the hapten diphenylcyclopropenone (DPC). The TCR sequence derives from a woman in her 30s with alopecia areata. Some clones in this sample may be carry-over from other donors' samples. The chain uses TRBV29-1 and TRBJ1-1; D is possibly TRBD1 (6 bases). CDR3 residues: CSVALGIQGVNTEAFF. In DNA form, the CDR3 reads TGCAGCGTTGCTTTGGGCATACAGGGAGTAAACACTGAAGCTTTCTTT.